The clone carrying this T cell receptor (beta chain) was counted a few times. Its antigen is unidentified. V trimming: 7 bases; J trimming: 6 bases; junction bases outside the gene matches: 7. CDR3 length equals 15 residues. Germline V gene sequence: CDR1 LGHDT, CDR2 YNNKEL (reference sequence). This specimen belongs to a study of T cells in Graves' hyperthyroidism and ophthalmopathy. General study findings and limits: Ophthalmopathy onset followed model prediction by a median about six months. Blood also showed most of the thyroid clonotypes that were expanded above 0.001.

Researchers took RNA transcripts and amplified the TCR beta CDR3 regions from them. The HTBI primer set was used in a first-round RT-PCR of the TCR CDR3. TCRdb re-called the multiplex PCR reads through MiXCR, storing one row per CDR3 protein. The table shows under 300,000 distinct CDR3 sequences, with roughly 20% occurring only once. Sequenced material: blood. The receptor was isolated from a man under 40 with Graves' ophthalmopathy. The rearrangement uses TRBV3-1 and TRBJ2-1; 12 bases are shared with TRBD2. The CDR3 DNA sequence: TGTGCCAGCACCACGGGACTAGCGGGTTTCAATGAGCAGTTCTTC. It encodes CASTTGLAGFNEQFF.